The sample holds a few counts of the clone carrying this T cell receptor beta chain. Antigen: not known. This sample was included in a study of cytomegalovirus exposure and HLA in healthy donors. As for the study in general: The early release's HLA-typed donors yielded approximately 85 million unique TCRs.

Germline trimming cut 1 base from V and 1 base from J; bases unmatched to any gene: 6. In germline, CDR1 is GTSNPN, CDR2 SVGIG (reference sequence). CDR3 length: 16 residues. The PCR was carried out with 60 Vbeta primers and 13 Jbeta primers. Assay: immunoSEQ multiplex PCR; the TCRdb copy retains only in-frame clones and omits some. The sample holds roughly 80,000 clones; about 75% are singletons and the top ten take 4.9%. Study-level results: An analysis done earlier found most TCR beta V segments productive about 87% or about 30% of the time. The dataset shows that most TCR sequences were rare, while some public TCRs occurred in many donors. Apart from CMV serostatus, no immune exposure information was available.

Material for sequencing was PBMCs. The TCR sequence derives from a man aged 55 to 70 in good health and CMV-seropositive. The chain links TRBV30 to TRBJ2-1; 8 positions match TRBD2. CDR3 bases: TGTGCCTGGAGTGCCGGGAGGGCATCGTCCTACAATGAGCAGTTCTTC. Protein product: CAWSAGRASSYNEQFF.